The rows below give T cell receptor beta chains drawn from one sample of a study of beta chain features in type 1 diabetes. Profiling relied on immunoSEQ multiplex PCR, and the TCRdb table lists in-frame clones only, not all of them. In the table there are roughly 47,000 clones, roughly 48% of which are singletons. The sequenced material came from stem cell memory CD4+ T cells from blood. The receptor set was obtained from a man aged 30 to 39 with type 1 diabetes. Each CDR3 is given with its conserved first and last residue. Fields, in order: clone size, J gene, D gene, V gene, CDR3 DNA, CDR3 protein. A D gene is named only where the DNA matches it firmly. Some rows have no size entry. The others give once, few or many, or a class for an expanded clone.

size: few; J: TRBJ2-7; D: .; V: TRBV30; DNA: TGTGCCTGGAGTCCATGGCAGTCCCACGAGCAGTACTTC; CDR3: CAWSPWQSHEQYF
size: few; J: TRBJ1-2; D: .; V: TRBV7-9; DNA: TGTGCCAGCAGCTTAGACGGGGGTGGCTACACCTTC; CDR3: CASSLDGGGYTF
size: once; J: TRBJ1-1; D: .; V: TRBV2; DNA: TGTGCCAGCATTTATTGGGAGGAGGCTTTCTTT; CDR3: CASIYWEEAFF
size: .; J: TRBJ2-7; D: TRBD2; V: TRBV4-1; DNA: TGCGCCAGCAGCCCACGGACTAGCGGACTCTACGAGCAGTACTTC; CDR3: CASSPRTSGLYEQYF
size: .; J: TRBJ1-5; D: .; V: TRBV2; DNA: TGTGCCAGCAGGAAAGGGGGTTCGGGTTATGGCAATCAGCCCCAGCATTTT; CDR3: CASRKGGSGYGNQPQHF
size: .; J: TRBJ2-1; D: TRBD2; V: TRBV2; DNA: TGTGCCAGCAGTTTTCTAGCGGGAGTTAATGAGCAGTTCTTC; CDR3: CASSFLAGVNEQFF
size: few; J: TRBJ2-1; D: TRBD2; V: TRBV5-1; DNA: TGCGCCAGCAGCCTCCGAGGAAGTCTAGCGGGGAGGACCGCGAATGAGCAGTTCTTC; CDR3: CASSLRGSLAGRTANEQFF
size: .; J: TRBJ2-1; D: .; V: TRBV27; DNA: TGTGCCAGCAGTTTGCTTTTAGCGACCGAGCAGTTCTTC; CDR3: CASSLLLATEQFF
size: .; J: TRBJ1-2; D: .; V: TRBV7-8; DNA: TGTGCCAGCAGCTTGGCGGGAAACTATGGCTACACCTTC; CDR3: CASSLAGNYGYTF
size: .; J: TRBJ1-5; D: .; V: TRBV28; DNA: TGTGCCAGCAGTTTGGGAGGGCCCCAGATGCCCCAGCATTTT; CDR3: CASSLGGPQMPQHF
size: few; J: TRBJ2-5; D: TRBD2; V: TRBV5-1; DNA: TGCGCCAGTTGGACTAGCGGGACCTCGGAGACCCAGTACTTC; CDR3: CASWTSGTSETQYF
size: few; J: TRBJ1-2; D: .; V: TRBV5-1; DNA: TGCGCCAGCAGCTTGCTCTCCCAGGGTTTAGGAGGCTACACCTTC; CDR3: CASSLLSQGLGGYTF
size: few; J: TRBJ2-7; D: TRBD1; V: TRBV6-1; DNA: TGTGCCAGCAGTGAATGGGACAGTGGGGTCTACGAGCAGTACTTC; CDR3: CASSEWDSGVYEQYF
size: .; J: TRBJ2-7; D: .; V: TRBV30; DNA: TGTGCCTGGAGTCCGACCTCAGGGAACCACGAGCAGTACTTC; CDR3: CAWSPTSGNHEQYF
size: few; J: TRBJ2-7; D: .; V: TRBV27; DNA: TGTGCCAGCAGTTATCGGCGCCGACAGGACCTCTCCTACGAGCAGTACTTC; CDR3: CASSYRRRQDLSYEQYF
size: .; J: TRBJ2-7; D: TRBD1; V: TRBV7-2; DNA: TGTGCCAGCAGCTTAAGCAGGGACAGGGGTTACGAGCAGTACTTC; CDR3: CASSLSRDRGYEQYF
size: .; J: TRBJ2-5; D: TRBD1; V: TRBV2; DNA: TGTGCCAGCAGTGTCCGGGACAGGGGGCGTGAAGAGACCCAGTACTTC; CDR3: CASSVRDRGREETQYF
size: .; J: TRBJ2-2; D: TRBD1; V: TRBV6-6; DNA: TGTGCCAGCAGTCCCGGGACAGGGACCACCGGGGAGCTGTTTTTT; CDR3: CASSPGTGTTGELFF
size: .; J: TRBJ2-3; D: TRBD2; V: TRBV11-2; DNA: TGTGCCAGCAGCTGGACTAGCGGGTTTGCAGATACGCAGTATTTT; CDR3: CASSWTSGFADTQYF
size: few; J: TRBJ2-3; D: TRBD2; V: TRBV29-1; DNA: TGCAGCTATTCTAGCGGGAAAAGCACAGATACGCAGTATTTT; CDR3: CSYSSGKSTDTQYF
size: .; J: TRBJ2-1; D: TRBD1; V: TRBV18; DNA: TGTGCCAGCTCAACATGGACAGGGGATCCCTACAATGAGCAGTTCTTC; CDR3: CASSTWTGDPYNEQFF
size: .; J: TRBJ2-3; D: TRBD1; V: TRBV7-3; DNA: TGTGCCAGCAGCCAAAGGGACAGGGAAAGCACAGATACGCAGTATTTT; CDR3: CASSQRDRESTDTQYF
size: .; J: TRBJ2-1; D: .; V: TRBV28; DNA: TGTGCCAGCAGTAAACTAGCCCCCGAAAGGAGGCCCAATGAGCAGTTCTTC; CDR3: CASSKLAPERRPNEQFF
size: .; J: TRBJ2-7; D: .; V: TRBV27; DNA: TGTGCCAGCAGTTCATTGGGGAGGGGGAAGTACGAGCAGTACTTC; CDR3: CASSSLGRGKYEQYF
size: .; J: TRBJ2-5; D: TRBD2; V: TRBV5-1; DNA: TGCGCCAGCAGCCTGACTAGCGGGACCCAAGAGACCCAGTACTTC; CDR3: CASSLTSGTQETQYF
size: .; J: TRBJ2-7; D: TRBD1; V: TRBV27; DNA: TGTGCCAGCAGTTTAAACAGGGGCGGATACGAGCAGTACTTC; CDR3: CASSLNRGGYEQYF
size: few; J: TRBJ1-5; D: .; V: TRBV19; DNA: TGTGCCAGTAGCCCTGAAGGCAGCGGGAGCAATCAGCCCCAGCATTTT; CDR3: CASSPEGSGSNQPQHF
size: few; J: TRBJ2-4; D: .; V: TRBV15; DNA: TGTGCCACCAGCAGAGAGGCGCAGGGGCTAGCCAAAAACATTCAGTACTTC; CDR3: CATSREAQGLAKNIQYF
size: few; J: TRBJ1-3; D: TRBD1; V: TRBV6-5; DNA: TGTGCCAGCAGCTACGGGACAGGGTTAGGCAACACCATATATTTT; CDR3: CASSYGTGLGNTIYF
size: .; J: TRBJ2-1; D: .; V: TRBV5-6; DNA: TGTGCCAGCAGCTTGGTGGAGGATCGGTCCTACAATGAGCAGTTCTTC; CDR3: CASSLVEDRSYNEQFF
size: few; J: TRBJ2-2; D: .; V: TRBV9; DNA: TGTGCCAGCAGTACGGTTGGCGGGGAGCTGTTTTTT; CDR3: CASSTVGGELFF
size: .; J: TRBJ2-2; D: TRBD2; V: TRBV6-6; DNA: TGTGCCAGCAGTCGACTAGCGCGGAACACCGGGGAGCTGTTTTTT; CDR3: CASSRLARNTGELFF
size: .; J: TRBJ1-1; D: .; V: TRBV25-1; DNA: TGTGCCAGCAGCCCCATGGGACAATCGAACACTGAAGCTTTCTTT; CDR3: CASSPMGQSNTEAFF
size: .; J: TRBJ2-5; D: TRBD1; V: TRBV29-1; DNA: TGCAGCGTTGGACAGGGGGGAAGAGAGACCCAGTACTTC; CDR3: CSVGQGGRETQYF
size: few; J: TRBJ2-7; D: .; V: TRBV5-6; DNA: TGTGCCAGCAGCTTGGGGGCCATCTACGAGCAGTACTTC; CDR3: CASSLGAIYEQYF
size: once; J: TRBJ1-1; D: .; V: TRBV7-2; DNA: TGTGCCAGCAGCCCCCCTGGACAGTGGACTGAAGCTTTCTTT; CDR3: CASSPPGQWTEAFF
size: few; J: TRBJ1-5; D: TRBD1; V: TRBV5-1; DNA: TGCGCCAGCAGGACAGGGAATGATCGGGGTCAGCCCCAGCATTTT; CDR3: CASRTGNDRGQPQHF
size: .; J: TRBJ2-5; D: .; V: TRBV7-9; DNA: TGTGCCAGCAGCAAGGGACTTCAAGAGACCCAGTACTTC; CDR3: CASSKGLQETQYF
size: few; J: TRBJ2-5; D: .; V: TRBV21-1; DNA: TGTGCCAGCAGCAAAGAAGGGGAGGGAGAGACCCAGTACTTC; CDR3: CASSKEGEGETQYF
size: .; J: TRBJ2-5; D: .; V: TRBV28; DNA: TGTGCCAGCAGGGGGCCTGGAGAGACCCAGTACTTC; CDR3: CASRGPGETQYF
size: .; J: TRBJ1-5; D: .; V: TRBV7-9; DNA: TGTGCCAGCTCTAAGGGGGGGAATCAGCCCCAGCATTTT; CDR3: CASSKGGNQPQHF
size: .; J: TRBJ1-2; D: TRBD1; V: TRBV4-1; DNA: TGCGCCAGCAGCCGAGGGACAGGGAGTCCCCAAGCTAACTATGGCTACACCTTC; CDR3: CASSRGTGSPQANYGYTF
size: .; J: TRBJ1-5; D: .; V: TRBV7-2; DNA: TGTGCCAGCAGCCCGCGGCACAACAATCAGCCCCAGCATTTT; CDR3: CASSPRHNNQPQHF
size: few; J: TRBJ2-6; D: TRBD2; V: TRBV4-3; DNA: TGCGCCAGCAGCCAAGATCGCGGGGGCTCTGGGGCCAACGTCCTGACTTTC; CDR3: CASSQDRGGSGANVLTF
size: .; J: TRBJ2-1; D: TRBD2; V: TRBV28; DNA: TGTGCCAGCAGTCCTAGCGGGAGGTGGGACTACAATGAGCAGTTCTTC; CDR3: CASSPSGRWDYNEQFF
size: few; J: TRBJ2-1; D: TRBD2; V: TRBV5-6; DNA: TGTGCCAGCAGCTTGGAGGCGGGAGCGGCCTACAATGAGCAGTTCTTC; CDR3: CASSLEAGAAYNEQFF
size: .; J: TRBJ2-7; D: TRBD2; V: TRBV28; DNA: TGTGCCAGCAGTTTATCCGGGGGGACTTCCGAGCAGTACTTC; CDR3: CASSLSGGTSEQYF
size: .; J: TRBJ2-7; D: .; V: TRBV10-3; DNA: TGTGCCATTTCAGACGGGAGCTCCTACGAGCAGTACTTC; CDR3: CAISDGSSYEQYF
size: .; J: TRBJ1-5; D: TRBD1; V: TRBV19; DNA: TGTGCCAGTAGTCGGACAGGGGCCCAGCCCCAGCATTTT; CDR3: CASSRTGAQPQHF
size: few; J: TRBJ2-3; D: .; V: TRBV4-3; DNA: TGCGCCAGCAGCCACGACCTTTCGGGTTCAGATACGCAGTATTTT; CDR3: CASSHDLSGSDTQYF
size: .; J: TRBJ1-4; D: .; V: TRBV19; DNA: TGTGCCAGTAGTATAGGCCACAGGGATGAAAAACTGTTTTTT; CDR3: CASSIGHRDEKLFF
size: few; J: TRBJ1-1; D: .; V: TRBV12-5; DNA: TGTGCTAGTGGTTTCGGGGGTTCTGAAGCTTTCTTT; CDR3: CASGFGGSEAFF
size: .; J: TRBJ2-3; D: TRBD2; V: TRBV29-1; DNA: TGCAGCGTTGCAGCTAGCGGGGTCACAGATACGCAGTATTTT; CDR3: CSVAASGVTDTQYF